This entry is about one T cell receptor (beta chain). Antigen specificity is unknown. CDR1 and CDR2 from the germline V gene are SNHLY and FYNNEI. The CDR3 has 15 amino acids. The data are from a study of T cells expressing NK-cell markers. In the study overall: The authors derived TCR beta repertoires from sorted CD3+CD56+NKG2C+, CD3+CD56+NKG2C- and CD3+CD56-NKG2C+ T cells. Study conclusions and caveats: Whether the expanded NKG2C+ T cell clones recognized HCMV remained unclear.

After re-calling the 5' RACE reads, TCRdb lists one entry per CDR3 protein, DNA absent. The specimen's table records 550,000 or so distinct CDR3 sequences. The sequencing sample was made of blood T cells: a sorted CD56 or NKG2C T cell subset, CD4+ or CD8+ T cells, or bulk PBMC T cells (not recorded which). The chain combines TRBV2 with TRBJ2-7; TCRdb designates TRBD1, a call that cannot be tested without DNA. The sequence came from a man aged 18 to 30 in good health. The CDR3 protein is CASRKPGQGVYEQYF.